The rows below give T cell receptor beta chains drawn from one sample of a study of T cell responses to AZD1222 COVID-19 vaccine. TCRdb keeps only in-frame clones here, not all; method: immunoSEQ multiplex PCR. This table has 120,000 or so clones, 90% appearing once. Sequenced here: peripheral blood, sampled on day 0 of AZD1222 vaccination. These receptors were taken from an adult in good health. CDR3s include the opening cysteine and the closing phenylalanine or tryptophan.

TRBV9,TRBJ2-1,CASSVEDRSYNEQFF
TRBV10-3,TRBJ2-1,CAISDVQGLAGNEQFF
TRBV2,TRBJ1-2,CASSPGRVANYGYNF
TRBV6-5,TRBJ2-7,CASSPSGSYEQYF
TRBV10-3,TRBJ1-3,CATADKAGNTIYF
TRBV19,TRBJ2-3,CASSIDRGTDTQYF
TRBV4-1,TRBJ1-2,CASSQDEDYYGYTF
TRBV6-6,TRBJ1-2,CASSSPGSYTF
TRBV28,TRBJ2-1,CASSAFAWSSYNEQFF
TRBV5-4,TRBJ2-3,CASSLDTDTQYF
TRBV11-2,TRBJ2-3,CASSYHSGSGSADTQYF
TRBV29-1,TRBJ2-7,CSVGSTVGNEQYF
TRBV27,TRBJ1-5,CASSQGAGQPQHF
TRBV6-5,TRBJ2-1,CASVRQDPTYNEQFF
TRBV28,TRBJ1-5,CASSLGGTGRVIRPQHF
TRBV24-1,TRBJ1-2,CATSDPGQGIWGYTF
TRBV7-8,TRBJ2-3,CASSLDGGAGDTQYF
TRBV15,TRBJ1-2,CATSEGPGTNYGYTF
TRBV29-1,TRBJ1-1,CSVATGQSGTEAFF
TRBV4-1,TRBJ1-5,CASSPGPGQGDNQPQHF
TRBV5-1,TRBJ2-3,CASSSGTETDTQYF
TRBV6-1,TRBJ2-1,CASSEGYGEQFF
TRBV24-1,TRBJ2-3,CATSDQYSGRTPADTQYF
TRBV7-2,TRBJ2-2,CASSFFSDKNTGELFF
TRBV7-2,TRBJ2-3,CASSLVVGADTQYF
TRBV28,TRBJ1-2,CASSSPDGYTF
TRBV6-5,TRBJ2-3,CASSLQGAHTDTQYF
TRBV7-9,TRBJ2-1,CASSLSRQRVHNEQFF
TRBV20-1,TRBJ2-7,CSANGRLEQYF
TRBV29-1,TRBJ1-2,CSAQGYGSGYTF
TRBV2,TRBJ1-1,CASRDTQGARAEAFF
TRBV7-2,TRBJ2-4,CASSLGQGLAKNIQYF
TRBV19,TRBJ1-6,CASSFDRLSPLHF
TRBV27,TRBJ2-3,CASSSDGRRADTQYF
TRBV28,TRBJ1-2,CASSTQDGNYGYTF
TRBV28,TRBJ1-5,CASSFGQPQHF
TRBV28,TRBJ1-6,CASSSHRGLDKSPLHF
TRBV7-9,TRBJ2-1,CASSLVQDSYNEQFF
TRBV4-3,TRBJ1-5,CASSQDYRYSNQPQHF
TRBV10-2,TRBJ1-4,CASYPSGAANEKLFF
TRBV5-1,TRBJ2-3,CASSPGLAGVEDTQYF
TRBV5-1,TRBJ1-2,CASSIGQPDGYTF
TRBV27,TRBJ2-7,CASSPGTSTYEQYF
TRBV20-1,TRBJ2-5,CSASRAGGLETQYF
TRBV4-3,TRBJ2-3,CASSQTAGERDTQYF
TRBV18,TRBJ2-1,CASSPSPSGRPHEQFF
TRBV20-1,TRBJ2-3,CSASGLAGTDTQYF
TRBV10-2,TRBJ2-3,CASKSNSDTQYF
TRBV5-6,TRBJ1-3,CASSLRETSGNTIYF
TRBV19,TRBJ2-7,CASSPGTGLYEQYF
TRBV5-5,TRBJ1-2,CASSSWTGGNYGYTF
TRBV2,TRBJ2-1,CASPSVAGGSEQFF
TRBV24-1,TRBJ1-2,CATSDLTDGYTF
TRBV7-2,TRBJ2-1,CASSLFGGMGNEQFF
TRBV28,TRBJ1-5,CASNPSTGNRLQHF
TRBV29-1,TRBJ2-2,CSVETQGVGTGELFF
TRBV11-2,TRBJ2-1,CASSFHAQAGVEQFF
TRBV19,TRBJ2-1,CASSVGTTDLGNEQFF
TRBV6-2/TRBV6-3,TRBJ1-6,CASSHRGPLHF